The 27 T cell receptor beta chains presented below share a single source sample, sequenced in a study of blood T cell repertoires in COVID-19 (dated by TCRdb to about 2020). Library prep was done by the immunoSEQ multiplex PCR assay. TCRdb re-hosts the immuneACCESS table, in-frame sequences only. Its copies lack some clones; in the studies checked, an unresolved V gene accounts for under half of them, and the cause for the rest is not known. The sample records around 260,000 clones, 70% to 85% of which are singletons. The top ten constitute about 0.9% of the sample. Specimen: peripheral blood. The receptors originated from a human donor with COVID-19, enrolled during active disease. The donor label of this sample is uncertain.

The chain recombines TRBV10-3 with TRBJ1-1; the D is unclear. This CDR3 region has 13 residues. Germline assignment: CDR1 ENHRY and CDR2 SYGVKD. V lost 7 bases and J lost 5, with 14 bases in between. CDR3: CAINPDSGTEAFF. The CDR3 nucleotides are TGTGCCATCAACCCTGACTCGGGGACTGAAGCTTTCTTT.

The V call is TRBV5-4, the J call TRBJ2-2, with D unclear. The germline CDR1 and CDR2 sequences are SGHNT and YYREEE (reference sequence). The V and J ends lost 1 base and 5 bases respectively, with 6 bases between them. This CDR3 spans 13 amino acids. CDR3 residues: CASSLQRTGELFF. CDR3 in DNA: TGTGCCAGCAGCTTGCAGAGGACCGGGGAGCTGTTTTTT.

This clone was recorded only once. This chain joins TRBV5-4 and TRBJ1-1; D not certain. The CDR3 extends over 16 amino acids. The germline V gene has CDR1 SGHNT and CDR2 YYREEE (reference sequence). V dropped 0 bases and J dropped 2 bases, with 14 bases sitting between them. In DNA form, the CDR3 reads TGTGCCAGCAGCTTGGGGTCCCCGGCGGGCAACACTGAAGCTTTCTTT. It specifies CASSLGSPAGNTEAFF.

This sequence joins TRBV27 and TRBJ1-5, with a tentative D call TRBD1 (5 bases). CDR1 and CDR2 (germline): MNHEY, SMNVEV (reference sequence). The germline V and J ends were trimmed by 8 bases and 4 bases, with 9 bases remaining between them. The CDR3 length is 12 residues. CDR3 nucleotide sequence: TGTGCCAGCGGGGGGGGGAATCAGCCCCAGCATTTT. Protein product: CASGGGNQPQHF.

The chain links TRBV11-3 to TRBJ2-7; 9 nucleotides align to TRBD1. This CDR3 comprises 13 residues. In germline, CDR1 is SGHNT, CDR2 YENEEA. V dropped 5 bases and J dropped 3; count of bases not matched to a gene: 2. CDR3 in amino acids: CASSPGQGYEQYF. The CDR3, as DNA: TGTGCCAGCAGCCCGGGACAGGGCTACGAGCAGTACTTC.

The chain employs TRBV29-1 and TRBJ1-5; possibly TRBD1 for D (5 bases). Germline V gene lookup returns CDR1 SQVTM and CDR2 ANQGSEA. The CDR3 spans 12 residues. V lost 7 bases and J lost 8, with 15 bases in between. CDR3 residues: CSARDAGEPQHF. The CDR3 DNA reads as TGCAGCGCTCGGGACGCGGGGGAGCCCCAGCATTTT.

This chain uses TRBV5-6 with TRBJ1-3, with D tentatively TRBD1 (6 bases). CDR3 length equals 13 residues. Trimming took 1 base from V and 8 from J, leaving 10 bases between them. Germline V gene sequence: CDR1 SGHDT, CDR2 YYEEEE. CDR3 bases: TGTGCCAGCAGCTTGTCAGGGGTAGACACCATATATTTT. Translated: CASSLSGVDTIYF.

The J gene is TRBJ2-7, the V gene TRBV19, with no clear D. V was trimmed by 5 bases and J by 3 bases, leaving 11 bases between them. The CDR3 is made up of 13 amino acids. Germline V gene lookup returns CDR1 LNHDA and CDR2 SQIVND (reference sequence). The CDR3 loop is CASSLAFDYEQYF. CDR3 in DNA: TGTGCCAGTAGTCTGGCCTTCGACTACGAGCAGTACTTC.

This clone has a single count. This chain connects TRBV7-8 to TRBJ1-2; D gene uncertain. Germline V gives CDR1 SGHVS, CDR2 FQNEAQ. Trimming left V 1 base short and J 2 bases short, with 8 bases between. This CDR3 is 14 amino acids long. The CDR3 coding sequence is TGTGCCAGCAGCTTAGATCGCAGAAACTATGGCTACACCTTC. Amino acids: CASSLDRRNYGYTF.

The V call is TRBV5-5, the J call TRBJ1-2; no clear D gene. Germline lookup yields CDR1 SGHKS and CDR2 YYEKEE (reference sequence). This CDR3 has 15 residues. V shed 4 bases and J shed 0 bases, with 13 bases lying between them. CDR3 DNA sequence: TGTGCCAGCAGCCCCGGTGAGGGTCCTAACTATGGCTACACCTTC. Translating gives CASSPGEGPNYGYTF.

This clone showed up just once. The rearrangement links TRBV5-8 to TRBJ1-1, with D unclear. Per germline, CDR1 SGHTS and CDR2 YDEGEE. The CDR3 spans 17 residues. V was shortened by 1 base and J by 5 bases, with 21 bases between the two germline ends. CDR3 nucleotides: TGTGCCAGCAGCTTGCCTCCAGGAGCCACGAGGGCGACTGAAGCTTTCTTT. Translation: CASSLPPGATRATEAFF.

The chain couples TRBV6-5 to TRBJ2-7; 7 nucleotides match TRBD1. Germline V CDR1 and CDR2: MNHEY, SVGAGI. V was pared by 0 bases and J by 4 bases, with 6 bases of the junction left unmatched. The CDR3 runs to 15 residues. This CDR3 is CASSYSFDREYEQYF. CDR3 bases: TGTGCCAGCAGTTACTCGTTCGACAGGGAGTACGAGCAGTACTTC.

The CDR3 spells CASSLARQVSGSSAKNIQYF. The CDR3 nucleotides are TGTGCCAGCAGCTTAGCAAGACAGGTTAGTGGGTCTTCAGCCAAAAACATTCAGTACTTC. The chain combines TRBV7-6 with TRBJ2-4; possible D gene TRBD1, 6 bases. In germline, CDR1 is SGHVS, CDR2 FNYEAQ. The V end lost 0 bases, the J end lost 0 bases, and 21 bases lay between the germline ends. The CDR3 length is 20 residues.

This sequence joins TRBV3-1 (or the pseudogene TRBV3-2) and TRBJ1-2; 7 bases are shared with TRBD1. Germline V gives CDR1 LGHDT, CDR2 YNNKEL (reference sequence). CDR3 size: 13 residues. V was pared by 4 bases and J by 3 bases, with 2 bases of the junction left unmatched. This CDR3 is CASSLGTDYGYTF. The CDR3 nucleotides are TGTGCCAGCAGCCTCGGGACAGACTATGGCTACACCTTC.

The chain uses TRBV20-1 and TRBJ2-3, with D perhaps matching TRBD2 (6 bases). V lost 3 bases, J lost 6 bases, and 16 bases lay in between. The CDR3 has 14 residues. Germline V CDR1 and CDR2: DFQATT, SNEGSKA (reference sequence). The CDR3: CSASPAGRVDTQYF. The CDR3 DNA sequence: TGCAGTGCTAGTCCAGCGGGCAGGGTGGATACGCAGTATTTT.

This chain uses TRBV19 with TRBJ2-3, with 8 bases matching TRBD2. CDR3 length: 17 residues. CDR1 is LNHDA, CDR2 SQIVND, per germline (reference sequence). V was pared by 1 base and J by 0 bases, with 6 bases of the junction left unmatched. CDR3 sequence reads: CASSIARLALSTDTQYF. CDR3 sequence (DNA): TGTGCCAGTAGTATAGCTCGACTAGCGCTCAGCACAGATACGCAGTATTTT.

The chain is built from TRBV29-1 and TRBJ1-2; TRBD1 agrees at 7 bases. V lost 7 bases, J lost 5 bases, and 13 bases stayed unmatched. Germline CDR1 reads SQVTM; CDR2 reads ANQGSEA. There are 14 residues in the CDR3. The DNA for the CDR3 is TGCAGCGCCCGGGACAGAGGTGGGGAGTATGGCTACACCTTC. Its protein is CSARDRGGEYGYTF.

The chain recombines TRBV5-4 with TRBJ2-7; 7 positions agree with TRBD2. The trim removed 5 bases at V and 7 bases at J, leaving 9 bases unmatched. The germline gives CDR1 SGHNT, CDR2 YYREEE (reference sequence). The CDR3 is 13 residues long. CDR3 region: CASRDAGVSEQYF. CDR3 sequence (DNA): TGTGCCAGCAGGGATGCGGGAGTGAGTGAGCAGTACTTC.

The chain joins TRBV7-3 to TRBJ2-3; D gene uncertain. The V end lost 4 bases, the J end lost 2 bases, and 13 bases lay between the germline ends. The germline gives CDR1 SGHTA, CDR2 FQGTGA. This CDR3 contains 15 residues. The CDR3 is CASSSRRSPTDTQYF. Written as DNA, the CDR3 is TGTGCCAGCAGCTCCCGGCGGAGCCCCACAGATACGCAGTATTTT.

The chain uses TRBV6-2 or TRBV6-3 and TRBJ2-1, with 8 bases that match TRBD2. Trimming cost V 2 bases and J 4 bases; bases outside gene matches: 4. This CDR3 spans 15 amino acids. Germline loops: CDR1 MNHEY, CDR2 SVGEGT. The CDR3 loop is CASSYPGTRYNEQFF. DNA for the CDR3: TGTGCCAGCAGTTACCCCGGGACTAGATACAATGAGCAGTTCTTC.

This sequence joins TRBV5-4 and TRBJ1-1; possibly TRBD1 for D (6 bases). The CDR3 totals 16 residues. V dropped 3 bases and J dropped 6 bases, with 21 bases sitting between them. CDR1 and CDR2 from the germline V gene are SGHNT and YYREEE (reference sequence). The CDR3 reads CASSSGTGTSGPEAFF. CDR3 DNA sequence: TGTGCCAGCAGCTCGGGTACCGGGACATCGGGACCTGAAGCTTTCTTT.

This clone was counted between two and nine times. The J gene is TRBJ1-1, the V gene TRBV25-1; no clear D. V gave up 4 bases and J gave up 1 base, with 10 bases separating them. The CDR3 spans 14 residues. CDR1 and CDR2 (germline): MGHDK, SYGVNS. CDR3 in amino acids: CASSVAGPNTEAFF. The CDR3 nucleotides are TGTGCCAGCAGTGTTGCGGGCCCGAACACTGAAGCTTTCTTT.

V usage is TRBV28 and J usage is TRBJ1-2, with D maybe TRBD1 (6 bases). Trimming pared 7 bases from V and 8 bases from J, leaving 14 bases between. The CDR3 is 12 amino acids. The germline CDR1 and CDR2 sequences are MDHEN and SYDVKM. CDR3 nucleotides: TGTGCCAGCACCAACAGGGTACAAGGCTACACCTTC. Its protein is CASTNRVQGYTF.

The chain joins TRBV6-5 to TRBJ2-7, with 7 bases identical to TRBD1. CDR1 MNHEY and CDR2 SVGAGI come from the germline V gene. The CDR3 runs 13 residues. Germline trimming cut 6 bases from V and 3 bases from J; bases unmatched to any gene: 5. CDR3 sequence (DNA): TGTGCCAGCAGCAAGACAGGGTACTACGAGCAGTACTTC. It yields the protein CASSKTGYYEQYF.

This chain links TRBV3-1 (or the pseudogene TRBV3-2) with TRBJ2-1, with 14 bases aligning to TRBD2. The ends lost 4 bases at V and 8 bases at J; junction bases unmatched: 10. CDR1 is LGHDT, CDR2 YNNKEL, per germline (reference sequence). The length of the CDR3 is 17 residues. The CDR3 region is CASSLQLGTSGSHEQFF. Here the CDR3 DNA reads TGTGCCAGCAGCCTACAATTAGGGACTAGCGGGAGCCATGAGCAGTTCTTC.

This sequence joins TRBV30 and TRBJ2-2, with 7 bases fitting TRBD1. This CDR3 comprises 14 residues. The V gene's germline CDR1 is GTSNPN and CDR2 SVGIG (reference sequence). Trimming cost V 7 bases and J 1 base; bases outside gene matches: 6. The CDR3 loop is CASPGQVNTGELFF. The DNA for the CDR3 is TGTGCCTCCCCCGGACAGGTGAACACCGGGGAGCTGTTTTTT.

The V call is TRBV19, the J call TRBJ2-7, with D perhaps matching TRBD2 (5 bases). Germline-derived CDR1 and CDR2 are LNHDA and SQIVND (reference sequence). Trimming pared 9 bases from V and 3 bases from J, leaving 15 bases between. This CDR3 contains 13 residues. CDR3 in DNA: TGTGCCAGAAACTGTCGGGGTTTCTACGAGCAGTACTTC. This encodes CARNCRGFYEQYF.